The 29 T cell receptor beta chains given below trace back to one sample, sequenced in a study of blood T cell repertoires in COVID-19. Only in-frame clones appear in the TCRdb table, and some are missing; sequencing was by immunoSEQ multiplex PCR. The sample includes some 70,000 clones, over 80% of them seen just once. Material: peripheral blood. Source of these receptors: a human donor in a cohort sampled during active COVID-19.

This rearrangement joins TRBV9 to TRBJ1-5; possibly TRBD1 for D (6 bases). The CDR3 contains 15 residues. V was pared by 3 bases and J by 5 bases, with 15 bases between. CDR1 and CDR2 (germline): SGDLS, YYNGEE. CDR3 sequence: CASSEGVSNYQPQHF. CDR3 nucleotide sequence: TGTGCCAGCAGCGAGGGGGTTTCAAACTATCAGCCCCAGCATTTT.

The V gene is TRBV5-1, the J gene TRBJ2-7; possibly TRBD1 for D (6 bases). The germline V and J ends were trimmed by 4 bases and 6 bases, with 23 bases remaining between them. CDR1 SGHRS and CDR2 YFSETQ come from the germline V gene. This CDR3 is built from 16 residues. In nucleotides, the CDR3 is TGCGCCAGCAGCACCCTAGGACAGACGCTTATATCCGAGCAGTACTTC. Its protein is CASSTLGQTLISEQYF.

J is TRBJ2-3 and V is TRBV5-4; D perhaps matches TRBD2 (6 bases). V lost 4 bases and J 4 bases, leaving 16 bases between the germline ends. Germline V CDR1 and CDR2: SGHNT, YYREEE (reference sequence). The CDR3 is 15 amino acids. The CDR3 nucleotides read TGTGCCAGCAGCCTGACTAGTTTTGAGGCAGATACGCAGTATTTT. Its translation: CASSLTSFEADTQYF.

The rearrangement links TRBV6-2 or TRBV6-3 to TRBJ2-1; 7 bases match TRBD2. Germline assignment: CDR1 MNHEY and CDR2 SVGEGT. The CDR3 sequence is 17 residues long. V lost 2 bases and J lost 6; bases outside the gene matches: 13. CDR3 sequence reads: CASSYPRGSGIGNEQFF. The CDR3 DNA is TGTGCCAGCAGTTACCCCCGGGGGAGCGGGATTGGCAATGAGCAGTTCTTC.

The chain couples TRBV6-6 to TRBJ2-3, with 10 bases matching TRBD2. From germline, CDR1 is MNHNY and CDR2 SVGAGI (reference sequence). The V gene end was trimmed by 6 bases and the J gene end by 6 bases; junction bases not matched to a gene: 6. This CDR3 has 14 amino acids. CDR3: CASSLAGVGDTQYF. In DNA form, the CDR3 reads TGTGCCAGCAGCCTAGCGGGAGTAGGGGATACGCAGTATTTT.

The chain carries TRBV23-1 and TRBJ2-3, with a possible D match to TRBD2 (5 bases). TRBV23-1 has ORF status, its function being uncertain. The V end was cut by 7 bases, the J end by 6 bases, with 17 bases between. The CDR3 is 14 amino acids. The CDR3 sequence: CASKPGSLPDTQYF. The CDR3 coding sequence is TGCGCCAGCAAACCTGGGAGCCTCCCGGATACGCAGTATTTT.

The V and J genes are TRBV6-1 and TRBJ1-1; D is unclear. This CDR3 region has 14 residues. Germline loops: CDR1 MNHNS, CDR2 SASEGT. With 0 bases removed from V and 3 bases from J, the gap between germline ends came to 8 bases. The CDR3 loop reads CASSEAMRDTEAFF. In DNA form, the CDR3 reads TGTGCCAGCAGTGAAGCGATGAGGGACACTGAAGCTTTCTTT.

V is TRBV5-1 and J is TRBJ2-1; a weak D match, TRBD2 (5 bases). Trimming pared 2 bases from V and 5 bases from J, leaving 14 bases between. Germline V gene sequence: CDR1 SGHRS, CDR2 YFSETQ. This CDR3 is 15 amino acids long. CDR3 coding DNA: TGCGCCAGCAGCTTACGGACGTTGGAGGACAATGAGCAGTTCTTC. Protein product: CASSLRTLEDNEQFF.

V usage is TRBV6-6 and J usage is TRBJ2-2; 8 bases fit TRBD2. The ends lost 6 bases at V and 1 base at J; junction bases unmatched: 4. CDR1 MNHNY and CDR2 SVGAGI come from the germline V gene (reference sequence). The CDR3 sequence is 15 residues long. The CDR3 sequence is CASRESGGNTGELFF. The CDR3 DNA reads TGTGCCAGCAGAGAAAGCGGGGGGAACACCGGGGAGCTGTTTTTT.

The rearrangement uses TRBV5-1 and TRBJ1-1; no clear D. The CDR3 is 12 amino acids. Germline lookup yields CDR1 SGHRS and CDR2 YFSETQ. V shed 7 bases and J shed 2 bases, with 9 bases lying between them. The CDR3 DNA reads TGCGCCAGCGCCGGGGTTAACACTGAAGCTTTCTTT. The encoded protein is CASAGVNTEAFF. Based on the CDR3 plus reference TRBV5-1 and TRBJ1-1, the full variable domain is KAGVTQTPRYLIKTRGQQVTLSCSPISGHRSVSWYQQTPGQGLQFLFEYFSETQRNKGNFPGRFSGRQFSNSRSEMNVSTLELGDSALYLCASAGVNTEAFFGQGTRLTVV.

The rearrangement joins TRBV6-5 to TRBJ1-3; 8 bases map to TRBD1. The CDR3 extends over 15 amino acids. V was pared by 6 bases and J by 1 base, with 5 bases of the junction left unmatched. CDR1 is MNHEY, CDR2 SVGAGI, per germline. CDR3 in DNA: TGTGCCAGCAGCCCAACAGGGGGTTCTGGAAACACCATATATTTT. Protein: CASSPTGGSGNTIYF.

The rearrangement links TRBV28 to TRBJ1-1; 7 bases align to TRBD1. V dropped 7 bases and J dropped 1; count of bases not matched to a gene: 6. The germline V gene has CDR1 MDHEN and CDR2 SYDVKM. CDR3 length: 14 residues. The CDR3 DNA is TGTGCCAGCACCGCAGGGGGTCCGAACACTGAAGCTTTCTTT. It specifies CASTAGGPNTEAFF.

The CDR3 here is CASSWGGLAGAYETQYF. The DNA for the CDR3 is TGCGCCAGCAGCTGGGGGGGACTAGCGGGAGCGTATGAGACCCAGTACTTC. This rearrangement joins TRBV5-1 to TRBJ2-5; 14 bases align to TRBD2. The germline V gene has CDR1 SGHRS and CDR2 YFSETQ. This CDR3 is built from 17 residues. V was pared by 3 bases and J by 5 bases, with 9 bases of the junction left unmatched. The complete variable domain, with remaining parts taken from reference TRBV5-1 and TRBJ2-5, reads KAGVTQTPRYLIKTRGQQVTLSCSPISGHRSVSWYQQTPGQGLQFLFEYFSETQRNKGNFPGRFSGRQFSNSRSEMNVSTLELGDSALYLCASSWGGLAGAYETQYFGPGTRLLVL.

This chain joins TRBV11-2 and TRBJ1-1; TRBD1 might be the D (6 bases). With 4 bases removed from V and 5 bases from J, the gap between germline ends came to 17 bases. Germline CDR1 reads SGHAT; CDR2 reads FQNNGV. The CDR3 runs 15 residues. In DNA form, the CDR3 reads TGTGCCAGCAGCTCCAGGCCCACTCAGGGGACTGAAGCTTTCTTT. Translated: CASSSRPTQGTEAFF.

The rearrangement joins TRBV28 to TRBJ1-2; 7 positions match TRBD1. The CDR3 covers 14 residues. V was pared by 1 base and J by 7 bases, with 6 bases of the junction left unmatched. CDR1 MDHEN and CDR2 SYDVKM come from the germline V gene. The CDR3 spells CASSLSLDRAGYTF. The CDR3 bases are TGTGCCAGCAGTTTATCCCTAGACAGGGCTGGCTACACCTTC.

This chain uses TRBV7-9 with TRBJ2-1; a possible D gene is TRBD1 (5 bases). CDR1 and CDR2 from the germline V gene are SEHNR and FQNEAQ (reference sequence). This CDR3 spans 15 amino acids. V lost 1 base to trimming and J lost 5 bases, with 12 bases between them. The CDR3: CASSLGQGKDNEQFF. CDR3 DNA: TGTGCCAGCAGCTTAGGCCAGGGAAAGGACAATGAGCAGTTCTTC.

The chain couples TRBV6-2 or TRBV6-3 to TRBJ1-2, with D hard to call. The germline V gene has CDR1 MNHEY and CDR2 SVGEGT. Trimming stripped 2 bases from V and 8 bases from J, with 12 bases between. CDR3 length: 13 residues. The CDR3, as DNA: TGTGCCAGCAGTTACCCGGCGGGGAGAGGCTACACCTTC. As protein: CASSYPAGRGYTF.

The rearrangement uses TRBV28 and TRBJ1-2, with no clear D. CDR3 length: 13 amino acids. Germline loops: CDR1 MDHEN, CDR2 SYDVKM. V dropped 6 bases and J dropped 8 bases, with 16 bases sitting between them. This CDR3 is CASSSMGAGGYTF. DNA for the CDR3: TGTGCCAGCAGCTCCATGGGTGCGGGAGGCTACACCTTC.

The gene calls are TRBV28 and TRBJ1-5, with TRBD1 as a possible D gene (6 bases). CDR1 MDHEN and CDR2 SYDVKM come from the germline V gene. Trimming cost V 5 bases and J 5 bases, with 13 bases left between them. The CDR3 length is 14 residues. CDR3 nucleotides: TGTGCCAGCAGTCCTGGGACACTTCATCAGCCCCAGCATTTT. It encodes CASSPGTLHQPQHF.

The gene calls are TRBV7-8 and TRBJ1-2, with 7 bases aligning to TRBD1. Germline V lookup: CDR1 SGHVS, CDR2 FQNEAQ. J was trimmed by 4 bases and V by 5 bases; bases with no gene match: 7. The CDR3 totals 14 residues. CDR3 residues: CASSTWDSSYGYTF. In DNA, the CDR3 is TGTGCCAGCAGCACCTGGGACAGTTCCTATGGCTACACCTTC.

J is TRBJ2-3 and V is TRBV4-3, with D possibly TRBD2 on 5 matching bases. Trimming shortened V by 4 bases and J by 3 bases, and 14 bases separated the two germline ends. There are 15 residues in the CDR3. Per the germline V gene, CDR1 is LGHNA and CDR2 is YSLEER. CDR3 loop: CASSPTLDWTDTQYF. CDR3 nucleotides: TGCGCCAGCAGCCCCACACTAGATTGGACAGATACGCAGTATTTT.

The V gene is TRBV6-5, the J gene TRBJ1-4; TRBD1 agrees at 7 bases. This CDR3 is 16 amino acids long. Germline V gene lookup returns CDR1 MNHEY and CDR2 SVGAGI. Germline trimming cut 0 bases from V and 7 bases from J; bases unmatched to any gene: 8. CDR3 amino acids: CASSYSKTGRGEKLFF. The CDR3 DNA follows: TGTGCCAGCAGTTACTCGAAGACAGGGAGAGGTGAAAAACTGTTTTTT.

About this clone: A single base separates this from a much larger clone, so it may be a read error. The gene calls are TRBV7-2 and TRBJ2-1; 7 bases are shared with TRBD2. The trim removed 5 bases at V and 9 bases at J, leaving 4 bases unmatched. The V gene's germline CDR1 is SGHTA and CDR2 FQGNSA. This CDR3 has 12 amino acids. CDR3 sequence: CASSRDYGEQFF. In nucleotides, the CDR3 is TGTGCCAGCAGCCGGGACTACGGTGAGCAGTTCTTC.

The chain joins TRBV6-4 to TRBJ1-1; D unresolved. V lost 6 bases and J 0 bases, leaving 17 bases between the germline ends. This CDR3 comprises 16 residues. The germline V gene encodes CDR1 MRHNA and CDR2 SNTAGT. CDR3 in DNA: TGTGCCAGCAGCCACCGGACTGGGAACATGAACACTGAAGCTTTCTTT. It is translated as CASSHRTGNMNTEAFF.

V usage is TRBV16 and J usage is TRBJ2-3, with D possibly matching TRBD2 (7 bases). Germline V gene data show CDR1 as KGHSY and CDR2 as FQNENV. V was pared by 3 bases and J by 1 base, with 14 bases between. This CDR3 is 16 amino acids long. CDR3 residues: CASSHEGGAGTDTQYF. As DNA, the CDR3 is TGTGCCAGCAGCCACGAGGGGGGGGCTGGCACAGATACGCAGTATTTT.

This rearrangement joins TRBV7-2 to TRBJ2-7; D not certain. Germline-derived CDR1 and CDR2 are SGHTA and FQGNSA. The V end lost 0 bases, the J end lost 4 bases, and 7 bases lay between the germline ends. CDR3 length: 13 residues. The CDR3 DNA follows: TGTGCCAGCAGCTTAGCGCTGAGATACGAGCAGTACTTC. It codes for CASSLALRYEQYF.

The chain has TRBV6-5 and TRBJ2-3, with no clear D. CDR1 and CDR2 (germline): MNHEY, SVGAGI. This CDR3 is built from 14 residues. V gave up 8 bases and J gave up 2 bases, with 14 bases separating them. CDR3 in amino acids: CASRRLVPTDTQYF. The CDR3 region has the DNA TGTGCCAGCCGCCGGCTAGTACCCACAGATACGCAGTATTTT.

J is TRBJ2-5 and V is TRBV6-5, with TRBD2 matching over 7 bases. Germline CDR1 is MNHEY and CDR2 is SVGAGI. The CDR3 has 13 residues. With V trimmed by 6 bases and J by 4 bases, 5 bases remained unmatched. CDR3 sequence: CASRLGEGETQYF. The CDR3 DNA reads TGTGCCAGCAGGCTAGGGGAGGGAGAGACCCAGTACTTC.

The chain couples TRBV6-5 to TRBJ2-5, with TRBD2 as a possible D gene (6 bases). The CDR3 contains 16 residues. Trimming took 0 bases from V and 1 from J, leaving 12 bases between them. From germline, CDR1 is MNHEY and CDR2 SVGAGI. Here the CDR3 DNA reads TGTGCCAGCAGTTACTCTGGCAACGGGGGCCAAGAGACCCAGTACTTC. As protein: CASSYSGNGGQETQYF.